This section outlines one T cell receptor beta chain sequence together with its context. Original methodology: Cell counts per sample came from amplifying reference gene primers. Only in-frame clones appear in the TCRdb table, and some are missing; sequencing was by immunoSEQ multiplex PCR. From that table come the V and J calls and clone size; the DNA was used to work out D and trimming. The table lists about 210,000 clones, about 87% of them singletons. Germline V gene sequence: CDR1 MNHEY, CDR2 SVGAGI. This CDR3 has 15 amino acids. Losses at the gene ends were 2 bases for V and 8 bases for J; bases not matched to a gene: 5. This record belongs to a study of blood T cell repertoires in COVID-19. Across the study: The origin of the acute and convalescent COVID-19 samples was the United States, Italy and Spain. Nucleic acid was either cDNA or gDNA, and it came from T cells, B-cell-depleted T cells, or PBMCs.

The source material was peripheral blood. The receptor was derived from a man in his fifties or sixties with acute or convalescent COVID-19. The V gene is TRBV6-5, the J gene TRBJ1-6; 8 bases agree with TRBD1. In DNA, the CDR3 is TGTGCCAGCAGTTACATCCCGACAGGGGATTCACCCCTCCACTTT. It encodes CASSYIPTGDSPLHF.